A selection of T cell receptor beta chains follows, all from one sample in a study of T cell repertoires in cytomegalovirus infection. These receptors lack a known antigen. MiXCR, run by TCRdb on the reads, gives a single entry per CDR3 protein. Of 370,000 or so distinct CDR3 sequences listed, about a third were seen once; the top ten hold about 14%. The sample in question was cultured PBMCs, obtained from culture after CMV antigen stimulation. Receptors originate from a human donor in good health (CMV status not recorded). Some clones in this sample may be carry-over from other donors' samples. Both conserved end residues are part of each CDR3.

TRBV7-2	TRBJ2-3	CASSLERNTDTQYF
TRBV29-1	TRBJ2-3	CSGVTGADTQYF
TRBV7-2	TRBJ2-1	CASSLGPQRDEQFF
TRBV7-6	TRBJ2-3	CASSPALAGVPDTQYF
TRBV29-1	TRBJ2-3	CSVEDRGETDTQYF
TRBV7-2	TRBJ1-6	CASSFQVRDSPLHF
TRBV6-5	TRBJ2-7	CASRRQVSPEQYF
TRBV28	TRBJ1-5	CASSFGLAGDQPQHF
TRBV7-2	TRBJ2-2	CASSLQGAVTGELFF
TRBV12-3/TRBV12-4	TRBJ2-7	CASSLGRFQLYEQYF
TRBV3-1	TRBJ2-5	CASSQRGGTGLETQYF
TRBV5-4	TRBJ2-5	CASSSGGLLETQYF
TRBV20-1	TRBJ2-3	CSANEAGGRADTQYF
TRBV7-9	TRBJ2-1	CASSLAGGPELNEQFF
TRBV5-4	TRBJ2-7	CASSFGQGRHEQYF
TRBV19	TRBJ2-4	CASSIVERPLAKNIQYF
TRBV2	TRBJ2-7	CASSEVGPYEQYF
TRBV2	TRBJ2-2	CARARTDTGELFF
TRBV28	TRBJ1-2	CASSGTDSHLYGYTF
TRBV7-2	TRBJ2-5	CASSLMRGETETQYF
TRBV5-1	TRBJ2-7	CASKPQGRDFFYEQYF
TRBV15	TRBJ1-1	CATSSESYQNTEAFF
TRBV7-2	TRBJ2-1	CASSLLPSGNEQFF
TRBV6-1	TRBJ1-6	CASKLLPRQSNSPLHF
TRBV6-2/TRBV6-3	TRBJ2-7	CASGREQYF
TRBV29-1	TRBJ1-2	CSVVGQGARGYTF
TRBV27	TRBJ2-1	CASSLEGLGGYNEQFF
TRBV5-4	TRBJ2-1	CASSKAYNEQFF
TRBV19	TRBJ2-3	CASSRWDVRPDTQYF
TRBV7-2	TRBJ2-7	CASSKPQDGSGYYEQYF
TRBV28	TRBJ1-1	CASRETGRDTEAFF
TRBV9	TRBJ1-1	CASSVVSENTEAFF
TRBV19	TRBJ1-2	CASTLPGQGRGYTF
TRBV7-2	TRBJ2-4	CASSPGLAKNIQYF
TRBV7-2	TRBJ1-6	CASSFSVGNSPLHF
TRBV12-3/TRBV12-4	-	CASSFPTSGGYNEQYF
TRBV29-1	TRBJ2-1	CSARMGVYNEQFF
TRBV6-1	TRBJ1-6	CASNEGGTPLHF
TRBV20-1	TRBJ2-2	CSASRRATGELFF
TRBV4-1	TRBJ1-5	CASSQVSGGGRNQPQHF
TRBV27	TRBJ2-7	CASSLSNAGGSYEQYF
TRBV4-3	TRBJ1-1	CASSQDQAGADRTTEAFF
TRBV7-2	TRBJ1-1	CASSWLTGMNTEAFF
TRBV5-1	TRBJ1-1	CASWGQTNTEAFF
TRBV6-8	TRBJ1-2	CASSRGQGKYGYTF
TRBV7-2	TRBJ1-3	CASSLFGETIYF
TRBV28	TRBJ2-7	CASSFGRRGDEQYF
TRBV7-2	TRBJ2-5	CASSVGGLAGGHGETQYF
TRBV4-2	TRBJ2-7	CASSQDLSGSINEQYF
TRBV29-1	TRBJ1-1	CSVESGFGAFF
TRBV7-2	TRBJ2-1	CASSLAKGDSYNEQFF
TRBV27	TRBJ2-1	CASSPPRAGGPNEQFF
TRBV12-3/TRBV12-4	TRBJ2-5	CASTQGQGEETQYF
TRBV20-1	TRBJ1-2	CSGPTGTYGYTF
TRBV7-2	TRBJ2-2	CASRSPTSRAGELFF
TRBV6-1	TRBJ2-6	CATASRQGVAGANVLTF
TRBV7-2	TRBJ1-2	CASSLVAGDGYTF